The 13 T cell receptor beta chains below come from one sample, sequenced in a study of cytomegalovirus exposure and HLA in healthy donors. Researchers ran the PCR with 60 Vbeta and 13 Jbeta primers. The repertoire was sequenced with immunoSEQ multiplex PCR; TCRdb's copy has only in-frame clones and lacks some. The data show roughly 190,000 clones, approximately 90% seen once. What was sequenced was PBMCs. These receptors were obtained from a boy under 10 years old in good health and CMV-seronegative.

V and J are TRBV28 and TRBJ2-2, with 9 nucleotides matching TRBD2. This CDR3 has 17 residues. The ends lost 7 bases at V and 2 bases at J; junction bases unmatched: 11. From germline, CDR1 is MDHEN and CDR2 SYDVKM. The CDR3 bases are TGTGCCAGCAACCCAGGAACCGGGACTAGCAACACCGGGGAGCTGTTTTTT. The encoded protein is CASNPGTGTSNTGELFF.

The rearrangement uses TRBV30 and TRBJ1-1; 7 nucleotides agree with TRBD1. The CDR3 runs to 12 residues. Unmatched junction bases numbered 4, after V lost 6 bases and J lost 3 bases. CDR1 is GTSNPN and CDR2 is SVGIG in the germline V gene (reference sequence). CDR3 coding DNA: TGTGCCTGCTCACAGGGGTACACTGAAGCTTTCTTT. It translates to CACSQGYTEAFF.

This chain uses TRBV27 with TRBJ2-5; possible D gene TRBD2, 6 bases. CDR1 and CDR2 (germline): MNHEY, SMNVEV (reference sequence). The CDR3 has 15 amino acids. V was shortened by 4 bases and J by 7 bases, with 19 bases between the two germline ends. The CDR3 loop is CASSSRRDLVGTQYF. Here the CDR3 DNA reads TGTGCCAGCAGTTCCCGGAGGGACCTAGTGGGGACCCAGTACTTC.

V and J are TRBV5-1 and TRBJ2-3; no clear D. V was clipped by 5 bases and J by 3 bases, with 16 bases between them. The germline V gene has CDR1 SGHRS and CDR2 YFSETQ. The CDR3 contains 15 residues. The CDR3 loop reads CASSALASGTDTQYF. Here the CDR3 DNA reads TGCGCCAGCAGTGCCTTAGCTTCTGGAACAGATACGCAGTATTTT.

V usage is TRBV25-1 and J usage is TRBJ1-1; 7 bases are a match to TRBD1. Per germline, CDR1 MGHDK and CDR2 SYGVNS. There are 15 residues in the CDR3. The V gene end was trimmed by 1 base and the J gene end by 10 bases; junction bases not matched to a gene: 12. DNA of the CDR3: TGTGCCAGCAGTGAATCCCGGACAGGTTTCGGCGGAGCTTTCTTT. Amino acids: CASSESRTGFGGAFF.

This chain's CDR3 is CASSSPRSAGELFF. The CDR3 coding sequence is TGCGCCAGCAGCTCCCCTCGTTCGGCCGGGGAGCTGTTTTTT. The J gene is TRBJ2-2, the V gene TRBV5-1; D ambiguous. V was trimmed by 3 bases and J by 6 bases, leaving 12 bases between them. The CDR3 covers 14 residues. Germline V lookup: CDR1 SGHRS, CDR2 YFSETQ.

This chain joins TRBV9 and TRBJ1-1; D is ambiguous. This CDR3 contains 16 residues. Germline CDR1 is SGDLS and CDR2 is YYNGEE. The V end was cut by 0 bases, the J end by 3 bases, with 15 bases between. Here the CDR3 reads CASSVEPGPRDTEAFF. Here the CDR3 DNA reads TGTGCCAGCAGCGTAGAGCCCGGCCCACGGGACACTGAAGCTTTCTTT.

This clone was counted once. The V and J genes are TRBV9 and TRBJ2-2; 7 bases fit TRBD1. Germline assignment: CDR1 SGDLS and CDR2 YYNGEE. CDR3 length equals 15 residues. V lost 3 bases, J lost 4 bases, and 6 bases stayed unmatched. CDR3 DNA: TGTGCCAGCAGCGCCTACAGGGGCGCCACCGGGGAGCTGTTTTTT. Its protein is CASSAYRGATGELFF. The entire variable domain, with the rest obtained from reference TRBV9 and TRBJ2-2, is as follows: DSGVTQTPKHLITATGQRVTLRCSPRSGDLSVYWYQQSLDQGLQFLIQYYNGEERAKGNILERFSAQQFPDLHSELNLSSLELGDSALYFCASSAYRGATGELFFGEGSRLTVL.

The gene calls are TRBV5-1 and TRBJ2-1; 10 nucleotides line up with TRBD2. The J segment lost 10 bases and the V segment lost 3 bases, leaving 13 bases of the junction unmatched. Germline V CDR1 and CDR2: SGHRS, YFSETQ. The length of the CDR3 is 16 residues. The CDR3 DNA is TGCGCCAGCAGCTGGGTTAGCGGGAGGACCTCGGGCGAGCAGTTCTTC. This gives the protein CASSWVSGRTSGEQFF.

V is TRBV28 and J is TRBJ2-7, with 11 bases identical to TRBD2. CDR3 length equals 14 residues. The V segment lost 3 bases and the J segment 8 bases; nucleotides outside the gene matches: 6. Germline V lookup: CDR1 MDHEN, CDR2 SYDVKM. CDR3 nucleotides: TGTGCCAGCAGTTTGGGGCTAGCGGGGGGTCAGCAGTACTTC. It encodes CASSLGLAGGQQYF.

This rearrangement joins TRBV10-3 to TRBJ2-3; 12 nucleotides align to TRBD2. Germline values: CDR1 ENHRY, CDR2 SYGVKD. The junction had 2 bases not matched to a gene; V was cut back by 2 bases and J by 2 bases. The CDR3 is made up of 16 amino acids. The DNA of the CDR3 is TGTGCCATCAGTGAGGGACTAGCGGGACTCACAGATACGCAGTATTTT. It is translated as CAISEGLAGLTDTQYF.

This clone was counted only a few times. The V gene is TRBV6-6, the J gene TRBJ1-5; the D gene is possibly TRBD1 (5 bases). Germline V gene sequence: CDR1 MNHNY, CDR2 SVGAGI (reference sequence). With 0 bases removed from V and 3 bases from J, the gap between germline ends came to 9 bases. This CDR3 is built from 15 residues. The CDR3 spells CASSYSAGFNQPQHF. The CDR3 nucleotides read TGTGCCAGCAGTTACTCAGCAGGGTTCAATCAGCCCCAGCATTTT.

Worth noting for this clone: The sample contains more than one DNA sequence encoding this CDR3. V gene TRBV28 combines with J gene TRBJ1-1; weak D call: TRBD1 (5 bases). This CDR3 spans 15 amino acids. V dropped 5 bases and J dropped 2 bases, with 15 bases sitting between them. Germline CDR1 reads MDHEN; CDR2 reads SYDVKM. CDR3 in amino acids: CASSPSGLRNTEAFF. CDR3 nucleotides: TGTGCCAGCAGTCCCTCGGGACTGCGCAACACTGAAGCTTTCTTT.